This is a list of T cell receptor beta chains from one sample in a study of blood T cell repertoires in COVID-19. Libraries were prepared by immunoSEQ multiplex PCR; TCRdb keeps only in-frame clonotypes and omits some of them. The sample yields around 100,000 clones, more than 65% seen once. The sequencing input was peripheral blood. The receptors stem from a man aged 55 to 70 with acute or convalescent COVID-19. CDR3s include the opening cysteine and the closing phenylalanine or tryptophan. A D gene is named only where the DNA matches it firmly. Size values are once, few and many counts, or a class for expanded clones, and some rows have none.

d_gene: NA; v_gene: TRBV30; abundance: NA; len: 15; j_gene: TRBJ1-4; CDR3aa: CAWSGQGATNEKLFF; CDR3nt: TGTGCCTGGAGTGGGCAGGGCGCAACTAATGAAAAACTGTTTTTT
d_gene: TRBD2; v_gene: TRBV18; abundance: NA; len: 16; j_gene: TRBJ2-4; CDR3aa: CASSTPGTSGKNIQYF; CDR3nt: TGTGCCAGCTCGACCCCCGGGACTAGCGGCAAAAACATTCAGTACTTC
d_gene: NA; v_gene: TRBV30; abundance: NA; len: 12; j_gene: TRBJ1-2; CDR3aa: CAWSNLRYGYTF; CDR3nt: TGTGCCTGGAGTAACTTGCGCTATGGCTACACCTTC
d_gene: TRBD1; v_gene: TRBV27; abundance: NA; len: 15; j_gene: TRBJ1-5; CDR3aa: CASRRQGDGNQPQHF; CDR3nt: TGTGCCAGCAGGCGACAGGGGGATGGCAATCAGCCCCAGCATTTT
d_gene: NA; v_gene: TRBV2; abundance: NA; len: 14; j_gene: TRBJ2-1; CDR3aa: CASILSATYNEQFF; CDR3nt: TGTGCCAGCATATTAAGCGCTACCTACAATGAGCAGTTCTTC
d_gene: TRBD1; v_gene: TRBV4-3; abundance: once; len: 15; j_gene: TRBJ2-7; CDR3aa: CASSRSTGGGDEQYF; CDR3nt: TGCGCCAGCAGCCGCTCGACAGGGGGCGGGGACGAGCAGTACTTC
d_gene: NA; v_gene: TRBV30; abundance: NA; len: 11; j_gene: TRBJ1-3; CDR3aa: CAWGNGNTIYF; CDR3nt: TGTGCCTGGGGCAATGGAAACACCATATATTTT
d_gene: NA; v_gene: TRBV12-5; abundance: once; len: 15; j_gene: TRBJ1-6; CDR3aa: CASGLNSGVNSPLHF; CDR3nt: TGTGCTAGTGGTTTAAACAGCGGAGTTAATTCACCCCTCCACTTT
d_gene: NA; v_gene: TRBV18; abundance: NA; len: 16; j_gene: TRBJ1-4; CDR3aa: CASSPGLGRSNEKLFF; CDR3nt: TGTGCCAGCTCACCGGGACTCGGGAGGTCTAATGAAAAACTGTTTTTT
d_gene: TRBD1; v_gene: TRBV11-3; abundance: once; len: 16; j_gene: TRBJ2-3; CDR3aa: CASSLRSGGSGDTQYF; CDR3nt: TGTGCCAGCAGCTTACGGTCAGGGGGTTCGGGGGATACGCAGTATTTT
d_gene: TRBD2; v_gene: TRBV7-2; abundance: NA; len: 16; j_gene: TRBJ2-3; CDR3aa: CASSSRLAGGRDTQYF; CDR3nt: TGTGCCAGCAGCTCTCGACTAGCGGGGGGCCGGGATACGCAGTATTTT
d_gene: NA; v_gene: TRBV14; abundance: NA; len: 13; j_gene: TRBJ1-1; CDR3aa: CASSPEHGPRAFF; CDR3nt: TGTGCCAGCAGCCCCGAGCATGGTCCGCGAGCTTTCTTT
d_gene: TRBD1; v_gene: TRBV6-5; abundance: NA; len: 15; j_gene: TRBJ1-1; CDR3aa: CASSYSWTGTTEAFF; CDR3nt: TGTGCCAGCAGTTACTCGTGGACAGGGACCACTGAAGCTTTCTTT
d_gene: TRBD1; v_gene: TRBV4-1; abundance: NA; len: 18; j_gene: TRBJ1-4; CDR3aa: CASSQVRTGGGFMEKLFF; CDR3nt: TGCGCCAGCAGCCAAGTCCGGACAGGGGGAGGGTTTATGGAAAAACTGTTTTTT
d_gene: TRBD1; v_gene: TRBV6-6; abundance: NA; len: 16; j_gene: TRBJ2-3; CDR3aa: CASSPGTGGLGDTQYF; CDR3nt: TGTGCCAGCAGCCCCGGGACAGGGGGTTTAGGAGATACGCAGTATTTT
d_gene: TRBD1; v_gene: TRBV30; abundance: NA; len: 14; j_gene: TRBJ2-7; CDR3aa: CAWSIGQGAYEQYF; CDR3nt: TGTGCCTGGAGTATCGGACAGGGGGCATACGAGCAGTACTTC
d_gene: NA; v_gene: TRBV7-2; abundance: once; len: 13; j_gene: TRBJ1-1; CDR3aa: CASSFLGGTEAFF; CDR3nt: TGTGCCAGCAGCTTCCTAGGGGGAACTGAAGCTTTCTTT
d_gene: TRBD1; v_gene: TRBV30; abundance: NA; len: 12; j_gene: TRBJ1-1; CDR3aa: CAWRLIQGGAFF; CDR3nt: TGTGCCTGGAGACTGATCCAGGGGGGAGCTTTCTTT
d_gene: TRBD1; v_gene: TRBV9; abundance: once; len: 13; j_gene: TRBJ1-1; CDR3aa: CASTRDSDTEAFF; CDR3nt: TGTGCCAGCACACGGGACAGTGATACTGAAGCTTTCTTT
d_gene: TRBD1; v_gene: TRBV4-1; abundance: NA; len: 13; j_gene: TRBJ1-1; CDR3aa: CASSQVGTAEAFF; CDR3nt: TGCGCCAGCAGCCAAGTGGGGACAGCTGAAGCTTTCTTT
d_gene: TRBD1; v_gene: TRBV3-1/TRBV3-2; abundance: few; len: 15; j_gene: TRBJ1-6; CDR3aa: CASSRTGLGGSPLHF; CDR3nt: TGTGCCAGCAGCCGGACAGGGTTGGGTGGTTCACCCCTCCACTTT
d_gene: NA; v_gene: TRBV7-2; abundance: NA; len: 15; j_gene: TRBJ2-7; CDR3aa: CASSRGAGATYEQYF; CDR3nt: TGTGCCAGCAGTAGGGGGGCGGGGGCCACCTACGAGCAGTACTTC
d_gene: TRBD1; v_gene: TRBV4-1; abundance: NA; len: 13; j_gene: TRBJ2-7; CDR3aa: CASSQTGMGEQYF; CDR3nt: TGCGCCAGCAGCCAGACAGGGATGGGCGAGCAGTACTTC
d_gene: TRBD2; v_gene: TRBV15; abundance: NA; len: 16; j_gene: TRBJ2-1; CDR3aa: CATSRSGGAVFDEQFF; CDR3nt: TGTGCCACCAGCAGAAGCGGGGGGGCCGTTTTCGATGAGCAGTTCTTC
d_gene: TRBD1; v_gene: TRBV14; abundance: few; len: 16; j_gene: TRBJ2-7; CDR3aa: CASSQEWGQGSYEQYF; CDR3nt: TGTGCCAGCAGCCAAGAATGGGGACAGGGCTCCTACGAGCAGTACTTC
d_gene: NA; v_gene: TRBV5-1; abundance: NA; len: 15; j_gene: TRBJ2-4; CDR3aa: CASSLAVGAGNIQYF; CDR3nt: TGCGCCAGCAGCTTGGCCGTAGGGGCCGGGAACATTCAGTACTTC
d_gene: TRBD2; v_gene: TRBV24-1; abundance: NA; len: 14; j_gene: TRBJ2-1; CDR3aa: CATSEWDGGNEQFF; CDR3nt: TGTGCCACCAGTGAGTGGGACGGGGGGAATGAGCAGTTCTTC
d_gene: NA; v_gene: TRBV11-3; abundance: NA; len: 15; j_gene: TRBJ2-2; CDR3aa: CASSGGTVNTGELFF; CDR3nt: TGTGCCAGCAGCGGGGGGACAGTGAACACCGGGGAGCTGTTTTTT
d_gene: NA; v_gene: TRBV29-1; abundance: NA; len: 14; j_gene: TRBJ2-7; CDR3aa: CSAADRIDTYEQYF; CDR3nt: TGCAGCGCCGCGGACAGAATCGATACTTACGAGCAGTACTTC
d_gene: NA; v_gene: TRBV9; abundance: NA; len: 14; j_gene: TRBJ2-7; CDR3aa: CASSVGGGTYEQYF; CDR3nt: TGTGCCAGCAGCGTAGGTGGAGGAACCTACGAGCAGTACTTC
d_gene: TRBD1; v_gene: TRBV7-3; abundance: NA; len: 11; j_gene: TRBJ1-2; CDR3aa: CERDRSKSYTF; CDR3nt: TGTGAGAGGGACAGAAGTAAGAGCTACACCTTC
d_gene: TRBD1; v_gene: TRBV2; abundance: NA; len: 15; j_gene: TRBJ2-2; CDR3aa: CASTGGQGATGELFF; CDR3nt: TGTGCCAGCACCGGAGGACAGGGGGCAACCGGGGAGCTGTTTTTT
d_gene: TRBD1; v_gene: TRBV5-5; abundance: NA; len: 16; j_gene: TRBJ1-1; CDR3aa: CASSTGTGGLFTEAFF; CDR3nt: TGTGCCAGCAGCACAGGGACAGGGGGTCTTTTCACTGAAGCTTTCTTT
d_gene: TRBD2; v_gene: TRBV4-3; abundance: NA; len: 18; j_gene: TRBJ2-3; CDR3aa: CASSQGLAGGGSYRTQYF; CDR3nt: TGCGCCAGCAGCCAGGGACTAGCGGGGGGGGGATCATACCGTACGCAGTATTTT
d_gene: NA; v_gene: TRBV19; abundance: NA; len: 13; j_gene: TRBJ1-1; CDR3aa: CASSLTPNTEAFF; CDR3nt: TGTGCCAGTAGTCTTACACCGAACACTGAAGCTTTCTTT